Each of the 14 T cell receptor beta chains below was sequenced from the same sample in a study of neoadjuvant anti-PD-1 for oral cavity cancer. Assay used: immunoSEQ multiplex PCR; TCRdb lists only in-frame clones, some missing. The sample includes roughly 9,300 clones, around 63% of them seen just once. The sample was tumor tissue, taken before nivolumab (anti-PD-1) treatment. The source of these receptors is a person aged 35 to 85 with oral cavity squamous cell carcinoma.

This clone has only one observation. This CDR3 is CASRLAGGPYEQYF. The CDR3 DNA reads as TGTGCCAGTCGACTAGCGGGAGGTCCCTACGAGCAGTACTTC. The V and J genes are TRBV5-4 and TRBJ2-7, with 13 nucleotides matching TRBD2. This CDR3 has 14 amino acids. Germline assignment: CDR1 SGHNT and CDR2 YYREEE (reference sequence). V shed 8 bases and J 2 bases; nucleotides not matched to a gene: 4.

CDR3 nucleotides: TGTGCCATCAGTGCGGGTGTGGGGCGGGGGCCCACAGATACGCAGTATTTT. Translated: CAISAGVGRGPTDTQYF. The chain employs TRBV10-3 and TRBJ2-3, with a tentative D call TRBD2 (7 bases). V lost 4 bases to trimming and J lost 2 bases, with 19 bases between them. This CDR3 has 17 amino acids. In germline, CDR1 is ENHRY, CDR2 SYGVKD.

This chain links TRBV4-1 with TRBJ2-1, with 10 positions matching TRBD2. This CDR3 region has 16 residues. Germline values: CDR1 MGHRA, CDR2 YSYEKL. V trimming: 0 bases; J trimming: 10 bases; junction bases outside the gene matches: 9. CDR3 nucleotide sequence: TGCGCCAGCAGCCAAGAGCCTAACCTAGCGGGAGAGGAGCAGTTCTTC. Translating gives CASSQEPNLAGEEQFF.

The chain recombines TRBV5-1 with TRBJ2-1, with unresolved D. The ends were cut back, 4 bases at V and 5 bases at J, with 19 bases in the middle. Germline values: CDR1 SGHRS, CDR2 YFSETQ. This CDR3 spans 16 amino acids. The CDR3 sequence is CASSPGWGGVDNEQFF. The DNA for the CDR3 is TGCGCCAGCAGCCCAGGTTGGGGTGGGGTAGACAATGAGCAGTTCTTC.

This clone was detected only a few times. The chain employs TRBV14 and TRBJ1-2; D ambiguous. There are 13 residues in the CDR3. V shed 4 bases and J shed 4 bases, with 10 bases lying between them. Germline V CDR1 and CDR2: SGHDN, FVKESK. The CDR3: CASSRTGLYGYTF. The CDR3 DNA sequence: TGTGCCAGCAGCCGGACCGGACTCTATGGCTACACCTTC.

The chain combines TRBV6-6 with TRBJ1-5; TRBD1 might be the D (6 bases). The CDR3 runs 14 residues. CDR1 MNHNY and CDR2 SVGAGI come from the germline V gene (reference sequence). V lost 4 bases, J lost 4 bases, and 11 bases lay in between. This CDR3 is CASSLTGLNQPQHF. CDR3 nucleotides: TGTGCCAGCAGTTTGACAGGTCTTAATCAGCCCCAGCATTTT.

This chain uses TRBV19 with TRBJ2-2; TRBD2 matches 7 bases. CDR3 size: 14 residues. CDR1 LNHDA and CDR2 SQIVND come from the germline V gene (reference sequence). Germline trimming cut 4 bases from V and 4 bases from J; bases unmatched to any gene: 3. The CDR3 bases are TGTGCCAGTAGTAGGGCTAGCGGCACCGGGGAGCTGTTTTTT. Translating gives CASSRASGTGELFF. Variable domain in full (rest from reference TRBV19 and TRBJ2-2): DGGITQSPKYLFRKEGQNVTLSCEQNLNHDAMYWYRQDPGQGLRLIYYSQIVNDFQKGDIAEGYSVSREKKESFPLTVTSAQKNPTAFYLCASSRASGTGELFFGEGSRLTVL.

The CDR3 is CASSPKGNYGYTF. The CDR3 bases are TGTGCCAGCAGCCCGAAGGGAAACTATGGCTACACCTTC. The J gene is TRBJ1-2, the V gene TRBV7-2; D is ambiguous. The CDR3 runs 13 residues. With 5 bases removed from V and 2 bases from J, the gap between germline ends came to 9 bases. The germline V gene encodes CDR1 SGHTA and CDR2 FQGNSA. Drawing the rest from reference TRBV7-2 and TRBJ1-2, the complete variable domain is GAGVSQSPSNKVTEKGKDVELRCDPISGHTALYWYRQSLGQGLEFLIYFQGNSAPDKSGLPSDRFSAERTGGSVSTLTIQRTQQEDSAVYLCASSPKGNYGYTFGSGTRLTVV.

V is TRBV28 and J is TRBJ1-1; D unresolved. CDR3 size: 13 residues. V gave up 4 bases and J gave up 2 bases, with 8 bases separating them. Germline values: CDR1 MDHEN, CDR2 SYDVKM. The chain's CDR3 is CASSWGFNTEAFF. The CDR3 DNA is TGTGCCAGCAGTTGGGGATTCAACACTGAAGCTTTCTTT.

This chain uses TRBV10-3 with TRBJ2-1; TRBD1 or TRBD2 may be the D gene (5 bases each). There are 15 residues in the CDR3. Germline-derived CDR1 and CDR2 are ENHRY and SYGVKD. Trimming stripped 0 bases from V and 2 bases from J, with 8 bases between. The chain's CDR3 is CAISESQGAYNEQFF. In DNA, the CDR3 is TGTGCCATCAGTGAGTCCCAGGGAGCCTACAATGAGCAGTTCTTC.

The V and J genes are TRBV18 and TRBJ2-3; D is unresolved. The CDR3 loop spans 13 amino acids. CDR1 is KGHSH and CDR2 is LQKENI in the germline V gene. Trimming took off 0 bases at V and 4 bases at J, with 5 bases between the two ends. CDR3 coding DNA: TGTGCCAGCTCACCACCGAGCCCAGATACGCAGTATTTT. Protein sequence: CASSPPSPDTQYF.

The chain is built from TRBV5-1 and TRBJ2-3; 14 bases are shared with TRBD2. V shed 4 bases and J 6 bases; nucleotides not matched to a gene: 4. CDR3 length: 15 residues. Per the germline V gene, CDR1 is SGHRS and CDR2 is YFSETQ. CDR3 loop: CASSLGTSGSDTQYF. CDR3 DNA sequence: TGCGCCAGCAGCCTAGGGACTAGCGGGAGCGATACGCAGTATTTT.

This chain uses TRBV5-1 with TRBJ1-3; 8 nucleotides agree with TRBD1. The J segment lost 0 bases and the V segment lost 3 bases, leaving 5 bases of the junction unmatched. Germline assignment: CDR1 SGHRS and CDR2 YFSETQ. This CDR3 is 16 amino acids long. This CDR3 reads CASSSRTGSSGNTIYF. The CDR3, as DNA: TGCGCCAGCAGCTCCCGGACAGGGAGCTCTGGAAACACCATATATTTT.

J is TRBJ2-7 and V is TRBV27; maybe TRBD1 (5 bases). CDR3 size: 13 residues. CDR1 and CDR2 from the germline V gene are MNHEY and SMNVEV (reference sequence). Trimming took 4 bases from V and 2 from J, leaving 9 bases between them. Here the CDR3 reads CASSSRQTYEQYF. Here the CDR3 DNA reads TGTGCCAGCAGTTCGCGACAGACCTACGAGCAGTACTTC.